Each of the 19 T cell receptor beta chains below was sequenced from the same sample in a study of metastatic and nonmetastatic thyroid tumors. The entire patient cohort was treatment-naive prior to thyroid surgery. TCRdb reassembled clones from the PCR reads with MiXCR. The sample shows some 41,000 clones, 3% to 3.5% of them seen only once. The specimen was blood. Every receptor here comes from a female donor with papillary thyroid cancer or a benign thyroid nodule (not recorded which). Some clones in this sample may be carry-over from other donors' samples.

The chain couples TRBV24-1 to TRBJ1-2; D uncertain. Looked up from germline, CDR1 is KGHDR and CDR2 is SFDVKD. CDR3 length: 13 amino acids. Trimming removed 4 bases at V and 1 base at J, with 6 bases between. This CDR3 reads CATSDRYNYGYTF. CDR3 nucleotides: TGTGCCACCAGTGACCGATATAACTATGGCTACACCTTC.

This clone was counted at least ten times. This chain connects TRBV12-3 or TRBV12-4 to TRBJ2-3, with D unresolved. V lost 6 bases to trimming and J lost 6 bases, with 13 bases between them. The CDR3 is 13 residues long. The CDR3 coding sequence is TGTGCCAGCAGCCGCAACCGATGGGATACGCAGTATTTT. Translating it yields CASSRNRWDTQYF.

This clone was counted ten times or more. The CDR3 is CASSVSGRIKEQYF. CDR3 sequence (DNA): TGTGCCAGCAGCGTTAGCGGGAGGATCAAAGAGCAGTACTTC. The rearrangement uses TRBV13 and TRBJ2-7, with 10 bases lining up with TRBD2. J lost 7 bases, V lost 5 bases, and 8 bases had no gene match. The CDR3 is 14 amino acids. CDR1 is PRHDT, CDR2 FYEKMQ, per germline (reference sequence).

There are many counts of this clone. The CDR3 DNA reads as TGTGCCTCCCAGATGGACACAGATACGCAGTATTTT. It encodes CASQMDTDTQYF. The V and J genes are TRBV7-9 and TRBJ2-3, with D hard to call. The CDR3 totals 12 residues. V lost 11 bases to trimming and J lost 2 bases, with 11 bases between them. Germline CDR1 reads SEHNR; CDR2 reads FQNEAQ (reference sequence). Based on the CDR3 plus reference TRBV7-9 and TRBJ2-3, the full variable domain is DTGVSQNPRHKITKRGQNVTFRCDPISEHNRLYWYRQTLGQGPEFLTYFQNEAQLEKSRLLSDRFSAERPKGSFSTLEIQRTEQGDSAMYLCASQMDTDTQYFGPGTRLTVL.

This clone was seen more than once but under ten times. V and J are TRBV20-1 and TRBJ1-2; 9 positions agree with TRBD1. V lost 5 bases and J lost 2; bases outside the gene matches: 18. Germline loops: CDR1 DFQATT, CDR2 SNEGSKA (reference sequence). This CDR3 has 18 residues. The CDR3 loop is CSAGPPAGQGSLNYGYTF. DNA for the CDR3: TGCAGTGCTGGACCTCCGGCCGGACAGGGGTCTTTAAACTATGGCTACACCTTC.

This clone came up many times. V and J are TRBV4-2 and TRBJ1-2, with D perhaps TRBD1 (5 bases). CDR3 size: 15 residues. V lost 2 bases and J lost 0, with 10 bases in between. Germline V CDR1 and CDR2: LGHNA, YNFKEQ. CDR3 sequence reads: CASSQRGNSNYGYTF. In DNA form, the CDR3 reads TGTGCCAGCAGCCAAAGGGGCAATTCTAACTATGGCTACACCTTC.

This clone was counted between two and nine times. The chain combines TRBV5-1 with TRBJ2-3, with D tentatively TRBD2 (6 bases). This CDR3 is 16 amino acids long. Germline V gives CDR1 SGHRS, CDR2 YFSETQ. Trimming pared 0 bases from V and 4 bases from J, leaving 15 bases between. The CDR3 protein is CASSLGGGEAADTQYF. In DNA, the CDR3 is TGCGCCAGCAGCTTGGGGGGCGGGGAGGCGGCAGATACGCAGTATTTT.

The chain carries TRBV20-1 and TRBJ2-3; 7 bases map to TRBD2. V dropped 0 bases and J dropped 8; count of bases not matched to a gene: 8. This CDR3 has 14 amino acids. CDR1 is DFQATT and CDR2 is SNEGSKA in the germline V gene (reference sequence). The CDR3 sequence is CSARDIRIAGTQYF. CDR3 DNA sequence: TGCAGTGCTAGAGATATCAGGATAGCGGGTACGCAGTATTTT.

The table lists this clone with many counts. The genes are TRBV14 and TRBJ1-1; D is uncertain. V lost 3 bases, J lost 4 bases, and 12 bases lay in between. This CDR3 region has 14 residues. CDR1 is SGHDN and CDR2 is FVKESK in the germline V gene. The DNA of the CDR3 is TGTGCCAGCAGCCATAAGTCGATGGGCACTGAAGCTTTCTTT. Amino acids: CASSHKSMGTEAFF.

This clone appeared many times. This chain uses TRBV13 with TRBJ1-3; TRBD1 matches at 8 bases. Germline V gives CDR1 PRHDT, CDR2 FYEKMQ (reference sequence). This CDR3 spans 14 amino acids. V was pared by 4 bases and J by 2 bases, with 1 base of the junction left unmatched. The CDR3: CASSSGQAGNTIYF. DNA of the CDR3: TGTGCCAGCAGCTCGGGACAGGCTGGAAACACCATATATTTT.

This clone was picked up many times. V and J are TRBV6-1 and TRBJ2-7; 9 bases are shared with TRBD1. CDR1 MNHNS and CDR2 SASEGT come from the germline V gene. Trimming removed 7 bases from V and 2 bases from J; junction bases left unmatched: 9. There are 15 residues in the CDR3. CDR3: CASKDTWTGAYEQYF. The CDR3 DNA reads as TGTGCCAGCAAAGATACTTGGACAGGGGCCTACGAGCAGTACTTC.

The chain employs TRBV27 and TRBJ2-3; 10 positions agree with TRBD2. Per germline, CDR1 MNHEY and CDR2 SMNVEV (reference sequence). There are 15 residues in the CDR3. The junction had 9 bases not matched to a gene; V was cut back by 6 bases and J by 6 bases. CDR3 loop: CASRSPGLAYDTQYF. The CDR3 region has the DNA TGTGCCAGCAGATCTCCGGGACTAGCGTACGATACGCAGTATTTT.

At least ten counts were recorded for this clone. The V gene is TRBV28, the J gene TRBJ1-2; D uncertain. Deletions cut 5 bases from V and 2 bases from J, with 30 bases between. Germline V CDR1 and CDR2: MDHEN, SYDVKM. This CDR3 is built from 20 residues. CDR3 bases: TGTGCCAGCAGTGCCTACTTAAGAGGGTTAGAACAGATAATCAACTATGGCTACACCTTC. Translation: CASSAYLRGLEQIINYGYTF.

This clone has only a few counts. A read error may produce the germline difference seen at one junction end. The chain has TRBV5-5 and TRBJ1-6; 7 bases align to TRBD1. CDR1 is SGHKS, CDR2 YYEKEE, per germline (reference sequence). The CDR3 runs 16 residues. CDR3 nucleotide sequence: TGTGCCAACAGCCTCCAGACAGGGTTTACAAATTCACCCCTCCACTTT. This translates into CANSLQTGFTNSPLHF.

This clone was counted ten times or more. This sequence joins TRBV9 and TRBJ2-5; 10 positions match TRBD2. CDR1 is SGDLS, CDR2 YYNGEE, per germline. This CDR3 is 15 amino acids long. J lost 4 bases, V lost 3 bases, and 6 bases had no gene match. This CDR3 reads CASSALAGVGETQYF. In DNA form, the CDR3 reads TGTGCCAGCAGCGCCCTAGCGGGAGTGGGAGAGACCCAGTACTTC.

At least ten counts were recorded for this clone. The chain has TRBV2 and TRBJ2-5; TRBD2 aligns across 9 bases. The germline gives CDR1 SNHLY, CDR2 FYNNEI. V trimming: 3 bases; J trimming: 5 bases; junction bases outside the gene matches: 7. The CDR3 runs to 15 residues. The CDR3: CASSDGLAGLETQYF. Here the CDR3 DNA reads TGTGCCAGCAGTGACGGGCTAGCGGGACTGGAGACCCAGTACTTC.

This clone was counted many times. J is TRBJ2-1 and V is TRBV11-3; D possibly corresponds to TRBD2 (5 bases). The CDR3 covers 14 residues. The V end lost 0 bases, the J end lost 8 bases, and 11 bases lay between the germline ends. The germline gives CDR1 SGHNT, CDR2 YENEEA. CDR3 sequence: CASSLEAAMHEQFF. CDR3 in DNA: TGTGCCAGCAGCTTAGAAGCGGCAATGCATGAGCAGTTCTTC.

The table lists this clone with many counts. The sample carries other DNA sequences with the same CDR3. The chain has TRBV6-2 or TRBV6-3 and TRBJ2-6; D remains ambiguous. The CDR3 extends over 15 amino acids. Germline lookup yields CDR1 MNHEY and CDR2 SVGEGT. V lost 5 bases, J lost 3 bases, and 11 bases lay in between. The DNA of the CDR3 is TGTGCCAGCAGTCCCCTAGGGTTTGGGGCCAACGTCCTGACTTTC. Protein product: CASSPLGFGANVLTF.

The rearrangement uses TRBV30 and TRBJ2-5; possible D gene TRBD2, 6 bases. V was pared by 1 base and J by 4 bases, with 16 bases between. The CDR3 totals 15 residues. Germline CDR1 and CDR2: GTSNPN and SVGIG (reference sequence). DNA for the CDR3: TGTGCCTGGAGTGAGACGGGGGAGGCCCGAGAGACCCAGTACTTC. Amino acids: CAWSETGEARETQYF.